Many counts were recorded for the clone carrying this T cell receptor (beta chain). Its antigen is not known. These data come from a study of early T cells in non-severe SARS-CoV-2 infection. Study details: The sequenced material was bulk RNA from unsorted whole blood, and its chains were unpaired. Regarding the study as a whole: Clonotype matching in VDJdb favored anti-spike CD8 responses and did not capture private and CD4 specificities.

Researchers tagged individual cDNA molecules with unique molecular identifiers. A single record per CDR3 protein comes from TCRdb applying MiXCR to the 5' RACE reads. The table lists some 80,000 distinct CDR3 sequences, 5% of them singletons. The starting material was whole blood, obtained at baseline. The TCR comes from an adult who was a healthcare worker with PCR-confirmed SARS-CoV-2 infection or an uninfected control (not recorded which).

CDR3 nucleotides: TGTGCCAGCAGTAAGGGAGTGAACACTGAAGCTTTCTTT. Its protein product is CASSKGVNTEAFF. V usage is TRBV6-1 and J usage is TRBJ1-1, with D unresolved. V was cut by 5 bases and J by 0 bases, with 7 bases left in between. Per germline, CDR1 MNHNS and CDR2 SASEGT. The CDR3 contains 13 residues.